One and the same sample provided the 21 T cell receptor beta chains below, sequenced in a study of CD8 T cells in Susac syndrome. Roughly 0.45 to 1 ug RNA was reverse transcribed with random hexamers. Via MiXCR, TCRdb re-called the immunoSEQ multiplex PCR reads, giving one row per CDR3 protein. This table holds about 180,000 distinct CDR3 sequences, about 95% found once. Material for sequencing was CD8+ T cells from PBMCs. The receptor source for this set is a human donor with multiple sclerosis.

This clonotype was found a few times. This sequence joins TRBV20-1 and TRBJ2-1; D is unresolved. V shed 6 bases and J shed 6 bases, with 6 bases lying between them. Germline CDR1 reads DFQATT; CDR2 reads SNEGSKA (reference sequence). The CDR3 consists of 10 residues. CDR3 sequence (DNA): TGCAGTGCACACCGCAATGAGCAGTTCTTC. It translates to CSAHRNEQFF.

The chain employs TRBV4-1 and TRBJ1-1; 7 bases align to TRBD1. Germline lookup yields CDR1 MGHRA and CDR2 YSYEKL. The CDR3 totals 14 residues. V lost 3 bases to trimming and J lost 4 bases; unmatched junction nucleotides: 5. The CDR3 bases are TGCGCCAGCAGCCAGGGACCAGGGGGCACTGAAGCTTTCTTT. It codes for CASSQGPGGTEAFF.

The V and J genes are TRBV27 and TRBJ2-1; D not certain. This CDR3 region has 12 residues. Per germline, CDR1 MNHEY and CDR2 SMNVEV (reference sequence). V lost 4 bases and J lost 5, with 6 bases in between. The CDR3 bases are TGTGCCAGCAGTTCCTCGAACAATGAGCAGTTCTTC. It yields the protein CASSSSNNEQFF.

This clonotype was counted a single time. This chain connects TRBV24-1 to TRBJ1-5; D ambiguous. CDR3 length: 13 amino acids. Germline V CDR1 and CDR2: KGHDR, SFDVKD. V was trimmed by 2 bases and J by 0 bases, leaving 1 base between them. The DNA for the CDR3 is TGTGCCACCAGTGATTATAGCAATCAGCCCCAGCATTTT. This codes for CATSDYSNQPQHF.

The chain combines TRBV7-8 with TRBJ2-6; D is tentatively TRBD1 or TRBD2 (5 bases each). The CDR3 runs to 19 residues. Germline CDR1 reads SGHVS; CDR2 reads FQNEAQ. The germline V and J ends were trimmed by 3 bases and 4 bases, with 22 bases remaining between them. In DNA form, the CDR3 reads TGTGCCAGCAGCTTTGTTACGGGACGGTTCTTCTGGGGGGCCAACGTCCTGACTTTC. Translation gives CASSFVTGRFFWGANVLTF. The whole variable domain, filled in from reference TRBV7-8 and TRBJ2-6, reads GAGVSQSPRYKVAKRGQDVALRCDPISGHVSLFWYQQALGQGPEFLTYFQNEAQLDKSGLPSDRFFAERPEGSVSTLKIQRTQQEDSAVYLCASSFVTGRFFWGANVLTFGAGSRLTVL.

The chain carries TRBV19 and TRBJ1-1; tentatively, D is TRBD1 (6 bases). This CDR3 region has 12 residues. Per germline, CDR1 LNHDA and CDR2 SQIVND (reference sequence). The V and J ends lost 5 bases and 5 bases respectively, with 9 bases between them. The CDR3 loop is CASSWGRTEAFF. The CDR3 nucleotides read TGTGCCAGTAGTTGGGGGCGAACTGAAGCTTTCTTT.

The sample holds one count of this clonotype. CDR3 residues: CSASGGLAGASVLNEQFF. CDR3 in DNA: TGCAGTGCTTCGGGGGGACTAGCGGGAGCGTCGGTCCTGAATGAGCAGTTCTTC. The gene calls are TRBV20-1 and TRBJ2-1; 14 bases match TRBD2. J gave up 7 bases and V 5 bases, and 16 bases lay outside the gene matches. Germline CDR1 and CDR2: DFQATT and SNEGSKA (reference sequence). The CDR3 is 18 residues long.

The gene calls are TRBV6-2 or TRBV6-3 and TRBJ2-7, with 8 bases lining up with TRBD2. With V trimmed by 7 bases and J by 0 bases, 5 bases remained unmatched. This CDR3 region has 14 residues. Looked up from germline, CDR1 is MNHEY and CDR2 is SVGEGT. For the CDR3, the DNA is TGTGCCAGCACCGTCGGGAGGGCCTCCTACGAGCAGTACTTC. Translation: CASTVGRASYEQYF.

The chain couples TRBV6-5 to TRBJ2-1; tentatively, D is TRBD1 or TRBD2 (5 bases each). This CDR3 contains 15 residues. With 4 bases removed from V and 5 bases from J, the gap between germline ends came to 15 bases. Germline V gene data show CDR1 as MNHEY and CDR2 as SVGAGI. CDR3 amino acids: CASSWGPTEDNEQFF. CDR3 in DNA: TGTGCCAGCAGTTGGGGACCGACGGAGGACAATGAGCAGTTCTTC.

The chain recombines TRBV20-1 with TRBJ2-3; TRBD2 might be the D (5 bases). CDR1 and CDR2 (germline): DFQATT, SNEGSKA (reference sequence). The CDR3 consists of 16 residues. V was trimmed by 6 bases and J by 2 bases, leaving 21 bases between them. The CDR3 bases are TGCAGTGCCGAACTTGTACTAGAGTCCCACACAGATACGCAGTATTTT. Its translation: CSAELVLESHTDTQYF.

This chain connects TRBV29-1 to TRBJ1-2; D is uncertain. Germline V gene lookup returns CDR1 SQVTM and CDR2 ANQGSEA. V lost 5 bases, J lost 8 bases, and 9 bases lay in between. The CDR3 runs to 10 residues. The CDR3 DNA follows: TGCAGCGTTCCCCTCGGGGGCTACACCTTC. Its translation is CSVPLGGYTF.

This chain joins TRBV11-2 and TRBJ2-3; 7 positions agree with TRBD2. This CDR3 has 17 amino acids. Germline CDR1 is SGHAT and CDR2 is FQNNGV. With 1 base clipped from V and 3 bases from J, the junction kept 10 bases outside the gene matches. The chain's CDR3 is CASSLAGRGARTDTQYF. CDR3 nucleotide sequence: TGTGCCAGCAGCTTAGCAGGGAGGGGCGCGAGGACAGATACGCAGTATTTT. The full variable domain, with the rest looked up from reference TRBV11-2 and TRBJ2-3, is EAGVAQSPRYKIIEKRQSVAFWCNPISGHATLYWYQQILGQGPKLLIQFQNNGVVDDSQLPKDRFSAERLKGVDSTLKIQPAKLEDSAVYLCASSLAGRGARTDTQYFGPGTRLTVL.

The V and J genes are TRBV27 and TRBJ2-4, with 9 nucleotides matching TRBD1. This CDR3 region has 15 residues. The junction had 10 bases not matched to a gene; V was cut back by 4 bases and J by 9 bases. Looked up from germline, CDR1 is MNHEY and CDR2 is SMNVEV (reference sequence). The CDR3 nucleotides read TGTGCCAGCAGTTCGTCCGGGACAGGGTTTAGCATTCAGTACTTC. It codes for CASSSSGTGFSIQYF.

This clonotype was seen once. V gene TRBV19 combines with J gene TRBJ1-1; D ambiguous. V dropped 3 bases and J dropped 6 bases, with 8 bases sitting between them. The CDR3 sequence is 12 residues long. CDR1 is LNHDA, CDR2 SQIVND, per germline (reference sequence). In DNA, the CDR3 is TGTGCCAGTAGTATCGGCGGGTCTGAAGCTTTCTTT. Translating gives CASSIGGSEAFF.

J is TRBJ2-1 and V is TRBV15, with D perhaps being TRBD1 or TRBD2 (8 bases each). This CDR3 has 14 amino acids. Germline V gene data show CDR1 as LNHNV and CDR2 as YYDKDF (reference sequence). V gave up 3 bases and J gave up 14 bases, with 20 bases separating them. This CDR3 reads CATSSRDGRGQEFF. CDR3 nucleotides: TGTGCCACCAGCAGCAGAGACGGGAGGGGACAGGAGTTCTTC. Full variable domain (rest looked up from reference TRBV15 and TRBJ2-1): DAMVIQNPRYQVTQFGKPVTLSCSQTLNHNVMYWYQQKSSQAPKLLFHYYDKDFNNEADTPDNFQSRRPNTSFCFLDIRSPGLGDTAMYLCATSSRDGRGQEFFGPGTRLTVL.

This clonotype was seen only once. The chain combines TRBV9 with TRBJ1-3, with unresolved D. Deletions cut 4 bases from V and 0 bases from J, with 8 bases between. The CDR3 covers 14 residues. Germline V gene data show CDR1 as SGDLS and CDR2 as YYNGEE. CDR3 DNA sequence: TGTGCCAGCAGCCCCCCAGACTCTGGAAACACCATATATTTT. Translating gives CASSPPDSGNTIYF.

The chain employs TRBV7-3 and TRBJ2-7; TRBD1 matches 10 bases. The CDR3 is 15 residues long. Germline V gives CDR1 SGHTA, CDR2 FQGTGA. Germline trimming cut 2 bases from V and 3 bases from J; bases unmatched to any gene: 4. As DNA, the CDR3 is TGTGCCAGCAGCTTAGGACAGGGGGGAGTCTACGAGCAGTACTTC. This translates into CASSLGQGGVYEQYF.

The V gene is TRBV15, the J gene TRBJ1-5, with 7 bases aligning to TRBD1. The V segment lost 0 bases and the J segment 6 bases; nucleotides outside the gene matches: 5. There are 15 residues in the CDR3. Germline lookup yields CDR1 LNHNV and CDR2 YYDKDF (reference sequence). CDR3 nucleotides: TGTGCCACCAGCAGAGATAAGGCAGGGGGTCAGCCCCAGCATTTT. Protein: CATSRDKAGGQPQHF.

The chain links TRBV29-1 to TRBJ2-1; D may be TRBD2 (5 bases). Trimming pared 1 base from V and 6 bases from J, leaving 10 bases between. The CDR3 is 13 amino acids. Germline V gene sequence: CDR1 SQVTM, CDR2 ANQGSEA. The CDR3 reads CSVEGPAGNEQFF. CDR3 nucleotides: TGCAGCGTTGAAGGCCCGGCGGGCAATGAGCAGTTCTTC.

V usage is TRBV9 and J usage is TRBJ1-2; D ambiguous. V lost 0 bases and J 2 bases, leaving 8 bases between the germline ends. Germline-derived CDR1 and CDR2 are SGDLS and YYNGEE. The CDR3 spans 14 residues. The CDR3 DNA reads as TGTGCCAGCAGCGTAGATGACGGAAACTATGGCTACACCTTC. Its protein is CASSVDDGNYGYTF.

J is TRBJ2-1 and V is TRBV28, with D unclear. CDR1 is MDHEN, CDR2 SYDVKM, per germline. V lost 3 bases, J lost 5 bases, and 14 bases lay in between. This CDR3 has 15 residues. The CDR3 DNA is TGTGCCAGCAGTTTCCGCGTCATTACAAACAATGAGCAGTTCTTC. It translates to CASSFRVITNNEQFF.